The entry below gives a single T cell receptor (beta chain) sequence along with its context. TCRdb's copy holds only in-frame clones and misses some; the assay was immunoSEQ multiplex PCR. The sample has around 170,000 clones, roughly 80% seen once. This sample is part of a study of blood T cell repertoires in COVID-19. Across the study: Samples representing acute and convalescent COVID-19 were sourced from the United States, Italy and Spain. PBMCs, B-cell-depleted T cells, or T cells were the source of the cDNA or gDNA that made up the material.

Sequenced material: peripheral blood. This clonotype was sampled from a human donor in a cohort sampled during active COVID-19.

CDR3 amino acids: CASSPGLTNEQFF. CDR3 nucleotide sequence: TGTGCCAGCAGCCCGGGACTCACTAATGAGCAGTTCTTC. The chain has TRBV3-1 (or the pseudogene TRBV3-2) and TRBJ2-1, with D perhaps TRBD2 (6 bases). Germline V gene data show CDR1 as LGHDT and CDR2 as YNNKEL (reference sequence). V was clipped by 4 bases and J by 7 bases, with 11 bases between them. This CDR3 contains 13 residues.